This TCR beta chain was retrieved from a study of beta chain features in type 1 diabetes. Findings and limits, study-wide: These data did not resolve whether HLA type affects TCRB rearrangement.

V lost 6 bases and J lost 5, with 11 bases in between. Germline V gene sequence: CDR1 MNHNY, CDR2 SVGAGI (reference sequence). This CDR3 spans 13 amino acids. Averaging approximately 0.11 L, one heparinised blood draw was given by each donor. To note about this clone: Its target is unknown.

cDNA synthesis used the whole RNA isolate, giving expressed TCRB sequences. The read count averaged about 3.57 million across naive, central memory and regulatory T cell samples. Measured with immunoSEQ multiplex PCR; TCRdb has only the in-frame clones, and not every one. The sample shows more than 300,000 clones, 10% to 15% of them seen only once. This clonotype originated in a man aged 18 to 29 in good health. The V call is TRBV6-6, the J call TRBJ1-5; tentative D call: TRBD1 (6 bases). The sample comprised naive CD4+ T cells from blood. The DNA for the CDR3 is TGTGCCAGCAGAACAGGGATGGATCAGCCCCAGCATTTT. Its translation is CASRTGMDQPQHF.